A single sample gave rise to the 8 T cell receptor beta chains below, sequenced in a study of beta chain features in type 1 diabetes (dated by TCRdb to about 2018). Library creation used the immunoSEQ multiplex PCR assay. The High Capacity cDNA Reverse Transcription Kit was used to reverse transcribe all of the isolated RNA, meaning that expressed TCRB transcripts were what got sequenced. What TCRdb holds here is the immuneACCESS table cut down to in-frame rearrangements. Part of the clones is not present; checked against another copy, under half of the missing clones reflect an unresolved V gene, and the others are unexplained. This sample is represented by roughly 400,000 clones; approximately 15% of them were singletons. The ten biggest clones cover roughly 0.036% of the sample. The sample was naive CD4+ T cells from blood. This specimen's cell subset or site label, interpreted: true naive CD4+ T cells. The receptor set was obtained from a man between 25 and 39 years old in good health.

The rearrangement uses TRBV7-9 and TRBJ2-2, with 9 bases lining up with TRBD1. CDR3 length: 14 amino acids. CDR1 and CDR2 from the germline V gene are SEHNR and FQNEAQ (reference sequence). With V trimmed by 5 bases and J by 7 bases, 5 bases remained unmatched. As DNA, the CDR3 is TGTGCCAGCAGCCCGGGACAGGGAAGCGGGGAGCTGTTTTTT. Translated, it gives CASSPGQGSGELFF.

This clone was observed a handful of times. The chain is built from TRBV2 and TRBJ1-1, with D perhaps TRBD1 (5 bases). CDR1 is SNHLY and CDR2 is FYNNEI in the germline V gene. The V end lost 5 bases, the J end lost 1 base, and 14 bases lay between the germline ends. The CDR3 totals 15 residues. DNA of the CDR3: TGTGCCAGCAGTAAGCAGGGTGCCGAGAACACTGAAGCTTTCTTT. Translation: CASSKQGAENTEAFF.

This clone was observed a single time. The rearrangement links TRBV7-3 to TRBJ2-3; D gene ambiguous. The germline V gene has CDR1 SGHTA and CDR2 FQGTGA. The germline V and J ends were trimmed by 10 bases and 10 bases, with 9 bases remaining between them. CDR3 length: 9 amino acids. CDR3: CATQRAQYF. The DNA of the CDR3 is TGTGCCACCCAGAGAGCGCAGTATTTT.

This clone has a handful of counts. V is TRBV7-9 and J is TRBJ2-2; the match to TRBD2 covers 10 bases. The CDR3 has 15 residues. Trimming at V came to 7 bases and at J to 8 bases, leaving 10 bases not matched to a gene. Germline V lookup: CDR1 SEHNR, CDR2 FQNEAQ (reference sequence). Here the CDR3 reads CASNPGTSGDGELFF. The CDR3 coding sequence is TGTGCCAGCAACCCTGGAACTAGCGGGGATGGGGAGCTGTTTTTT.

This clone was seen many times. This chain uses TRBV14 with TRBJ2-1; 12 bases are a match to TRBD2. The CDR3 has 16 amino acids. The ends lost 3 bases at V and 5 bases at J; junction bases unmatched: 5. Germline CDR1 and CDR2: SGHDN and FVKESK. This CDR3 reads CASSQWTSGANNEQFF. Written as DNA, the CDR3 is TGTGCCAGCAGCCAGTGGACTAGCGGGGCAAACAATGAGCAGTTCTTC. Together with reference TRBV14 and TRBJ2-1, the CDR3 gives the full variable domain: EAGVTQFPSHSVIEKGQTVTLRCDPISGHDNLYWYRRVMGKEIKFLLHFVKESKQDESGMPNNRFLAERTGGTYSTLKVQPAELEDSGVYFCASSQWTSGANNEQFFGPGTRLTVL.

To note about this clone: The identical CDR3 is also encoded by other nucleotide sequences in the sample. V gene TRBV25-1 combines with J gene TRBJ2-6; D may be TRBD2 (5 bases). V lost 0 bases to trimming and J lost 4 bases, with 10 bases between them. Germline values: CDR1 MGHDK, CDR2 SYGVNS. The CDR3 loop spans 16 amino acids. The CDR3 nucleotides read TGTGCCAGCAGTGAATATGAGGGTTCCGGGGCCAACGTCCTGACTTTC. Encoded protein: CASSEYEGSGANVLTF.

This clone was detected only a few times. The chain recombines TRBV7-2 with TRBJ2-3; D not certain. The CDR3 totals 14 residues. The germline gives CDR1 SGHTA, CDR2 FQGNSA. The ends were cut back, 5 bases at V and 4 bases at J, with 13 bases in the middle. DNA for the CDR3: TGTGCCAGCAGCCTAACTCAAATGCCAGATACGCAGTATTTT. The encoded protein is CASSLTQMPDTQYF.

This clone turned up a few times. The chain employs TRBV9 and TRBJ2-3; no clear D. This CDR3 is built from 15 residues. In germline, CDR1 is SGDLS, CDR2 YYNGEE. With 1 base removed from V and 1 base from J, the gap between germline ends came to 10 bases. CDR3 nucleotide sequence: TGTGCCAGCAGCGTAAGCTCCGCTCGCACAGATACGCAGTATTTT. Encoded protein: CASSVSSARTDTQYF.